This T cell receptor beta chain derives from a study of blood T cell repertoires in COVID-19. Study-level background: Sites across the United States, Italy and Spain contributed samples from acute and convalescent COVID-19.

Germline CDR1 is KGHDR and CDR2 is SFDVKD. V was trimmed by 0 bases and J by 2 bases, leaving 11 bases between them. The CDR3 loop spans 16 amino acids. TCRdb's copy holds only in-frame clones and misses some; the assay was immunoSEQ multiplex PCR. The sample holds tens of thousands of clones, roughly 86% seen once. The chain joins TRBV24-1 to TRBJ2-3; D is possibly TRBD2 (6 bases). This TCR was sampled from a human donor in a cohort sampled during active COVID-19. The specimen was peripheral blood. DNA of the CDR3: TGTGCCACCAGTGATTTGGCGGGATTCTACACAGATACGCAGTATTTT. Its translation: CATSDLAGFYTDTQYF.